The entry that follows covers one T cell receptor (beta chain) sequence. Its antigen is unknown. Germline CDR1 and CDR2: LNHDA and SQIVND (reference sequence). With 3 bases clipped from V and 9 bases from J, the junction kept 11 bases outside the gene matches. CDR3 length: 16 residues. The sample comes from a study of T cells in localized non-small cell lung cancer. Study outcomes and limitations: Adjacent lung exhibited a median of approximately 59 among the 100 most abundant tumor clones. Compared with tumor, uninvolved adjacent lung displayed greater T cell clonality, ranking highest overall.

Only in-frame clones appear in the TCRdb table, and some are missing; sequencing was by immunoSEQ multiplex PCR. The table lists 35,000 to 40,000 clones, about 87% of them singletons. This sequence joins TRBV19 and TRBJ2-1, with 10 bases identical to TRBD2. The sequenced sample was peripheral blood, obtained before any cancer treatment. This TCR derives from a woman aged 40-69 years with stage I lung adenocarcinoma. CDR3 loop: CASSILAGEWGGEQFF. The CDR3 DNA sequence: TGTGCCAGTAGTATTCTAGCGGGAGAGTGGGGGGGTGAGCAGTTCTTC. The variable domain in full, completed from reference TRBV19 and TRBJ2-1, reads DGGITQSPKYLFRKEGQNVTLSCEQNLNHDAMYWYRQDPGQGLRLIYYSQIVNDFQKGDIAEGYSVSREKKESFPLTVTSAQKNPTAFYLCASSILAGEWGGEQFFGPGTRLTVL.